The following is a T cell receptor beta chain sequence with its context. This specimen comes from a study of shared clonotypes between healthy human individuals. This CDR3 has 15 residues. V shed 2 bases and J 6 bases; nucleotides not matched to a gene: 6. Germline CDR1 and CDR2: SGHNT and YYREEE (reference sequence). Using immunoSEQ multiplex PCR, the repertoire was profiled, and TCRdb retains in-frame clones only, with some absent. The table shows approximately 640,000 clones, with about 92% occurring only once. The chain couples TRBV5-4 to TRBJ1-1; 11 nucleotides match TRBD1. Material: memory CD8+ T cells from PBMCs. Subset defined: CD45RO+ cells pooled with CCR7-negative TemRA cells. The clonotype was recovered from a man between 18 and 29 years old in good health. Some clones in this sample may be carry-over from other donors' samples. This CDR3 is CASSLGQGAGAEAFF. CDR3 in DNA: TGTGCCAGCAGCTTAGGACAGGGGGCGGGGGCTGAAGCTTTCTTT.